This T cell receptor (beta chain) derives from a study of blood T cell repertoires in COVID-19. Turning to the study itself: Researchers got acute and convalescent COVID-19 samples from the United States, Italy and Spain. Sample material is recorded as cDNA or gDNA derived from T cells, B-cell-depleted T cells, or PBMCs.

This CDR3 has 16 amino acids. V dropped 4 bases and J dropped 4; count of bases not matched to a gene: 11. Germline V gene data show CDR1 as KGHDR and CDR2 as SFDVKD. Per the study methods: The authors estimated nucleated cell counts from reference gene primer amplification. Produced via immunoSEQ multiplex PCR; TCRdb's table is partial and in-frame only. V and J calls plus clone size are reproduced from that table; the DNA served to infer D and trimming. The table records tens of thousands of clones, over 60% of them present only once. The origin of this receptor is a man aged 65-85 years with acute or convalescent COVID-19. What was sequenced was peripheral blood. V and J are TRBV24-1 and TRBJ1-2; 7 nucleotides line up with TRBD1. CDR3 sequence: CATSESYGTAIYGYTF. The CDR3 DNA follows: TGTGCCACCAGTGAATCCTACGGGACAGCCATCTATGGCTACACCTTC.